This entry features one T cell receptor (beta chain) sequence. As yet, its antigen is unknown. This CDR3 is built from 15 residues. V was clipped by 6 bases and J by 0 bases, with 14 bases between them. Germline CDR1 and CDR2: MNHEY and SVGEGT. TCRdb re-called the 5' RACE reads with MiXCR, one entry per CDR3 protein. The table includes around 340,000 distinct CDR3 sequences, around 12% detected once. The source of the sample is a study of identical twins. Study findings and constraints: For cord blood, abundant beta clonotypes had fewer insertions, unlike memory repertoires, which showed none. The degree of excess twin sharing was weaker in beta out-of-frame sequences. Out-of-frame alpha sequences common to twins exhibited a surplus of low generation probability.

These data were also filed under a second study, of yellow fever vaccine responses in identical twins. That work adds: Twins' vaccine T cell response reportedly gave the appearance of partial convergence and partial personalization.

The specimen was CD8+ T cells sorted from blood. The clonotype comes from a woman between 18 and 29 years old in good health. The chain combines TRBV6-2 or TRBV6-3 with TRBJ1-1; TRBD1 might be the D (5 bases). The CDR3 region has the DNA TGTGCCAGCAGCCGTATTACAGGAGTGAACACTGAAGCTTTCTTT. Its translation: CASSRITGVNTEAFF.